This is a list of T cell receptor beta chains from one sample in a study of a mutant IDH1 vaccine in newly diagnosed glioma. Which antigens these TCRs recognize remains unknown. The repertoire was sequenced with immunoSEQ multiplex PCR; TCRdb's copy has only in-frame clones and lacks some. The top ten clones hold 4.5% to 5.5% of a sample with around 130,000 clones, around 80% of them seen once. The sequences come from PBMCs, collected from a glioma patient whose treatment included an IDH1 peptide vaccine. The source of these receptors is a man aged 35-49 years with glioma. CDR3s include the opening cysteine and the closing phenylalanine or tryptophan. A D gene is named only where the DNA matches it firmly. Rows may omit the clone size; those that give it use once, few, many or a size class.

d_call clone_size j_call v_call cdr3_aa cdr3_nt
TRBD1 NA TRBJ1-4 TRBV19 CASSISGQGGNEKLFF TGTGCCAGTAGTATAAGTGGACAGGGGGGGAATGAAAAACTGTTTTTT
NA NA TRBJ2-2 TRBV5-6 CASSLQGGFGELFF TGTGCCAGCAGCTTGCAAGGCGGCTTCGGGGAGCTGTTTTTT
NA NA TRBJ2-1 TRBV5-6 CASRAAGGGEQFF TGTGCCAGCAGGGCAGCGGGCGGTGGTGAGCAGTTCTTC
NA few TRBJ1-1 TRBV10-1 CASSVQGNTEAFF TGCGCCAGCAGTGTCCAGGGGAACACTGAAGCTTTCTTT
TRBD1 once TRBJ2-7 TRBV28 CASSFISTGAREQYF TGTGCCAGCAGTTTTATATCTACAGGGGCCCGCGAGCAGTACTTC
NA NA TRBJ1-3 TRBV5-6 CASSALQGMGGNTIYF TGTGCCAGCAGCGCTCTACAGGGAATGGGGGGAAACACCATATATTTT
NA NA TRBJ2-3 TRBV30 CAWTYGIGDTQYF TGTGCCTGGACCTACGGGATTGGAGATACGCAGTATTTT
NA NA TRBJ1-1 TRBV6-6 CASRRGAGNTEAFF TGTGCCAGCAGACGGGGTGCAGGGAACACTGAAGCTTTCTTT
NA few TRBJ1-4 TRBV6-6 CASSYLEKLFF TGTGCCAGCAGTTACCTCGAAAAACTGTTTTTT
NA NA TRBJ2-7 TRBV6-5 CASSYEGFGEQYF TGTGCCAGCAGTTACGAGGGGTTTGGCGAGCAGTACTTC
NA NA TRBJ2-7 TRBV4-2 CASSLKGVIYEQYF TGTGCCAGCAGCCTTAAAGGGGTTATCTACGAGCAGTACTTC
NA NA TRBJ2-5 TRBV19 CASKRVQGQETQYF TGTGCCAGTAAGCGGGTCCAGGGGCAAGAGACCCAGTACTTC
NA few TRBJ1-5 TRBV19 CASNTGTQSLVQPQHF TGTGCCAGTAATACGGGAACTCAATCACTGGTTCAGCCCCAGCATTTT
NA NA TRBJ1-2 TRBV21-1 CASTTCYPPGQGQWDGYTF TGTGCCAGCACCACCTGTTACCCCCCGGGACAGGGGCAATGGGATGGCTACACCTTC
NA NA TRBJ1-1 TRBV9 CASSVQGGTEAFF TGTGCCAGCAGCGTACAGGGAGGAACTGAAGCTTTCTTT
NA once TRBJ2-7 TRBV19 CASTATGSSYEQYF TGTGCCAGTACCGCGACAGGTAGCTCCTACGAGCAGTACTTC
NA once TRBJ1-2 TRBV2 CASSEASHYGYTF TGTGCCAGCAGTGAAGCTTCGCACTATGGCTACACCTTC
NA NA TRBJ1-1 TRBV20-1 CSAGPNTEAFF TGCAGTGCCGGGCCGAACACTGAAGCTTTCTTT
NA NA TRBJ1-3 TRBV30 CAWSWGRAGNTIYF TGTGCCTGGAGTTGGGGGAGGGCTGGAAACACCATATATTTT
NA NA TRBJ1-2 TRBV27 CASSFGGALGYTF TGTGCCAGCAGTTTTGGGGGGGCGCTGGGCTACACCTTC
NA NA TRBJ2-7 TRBV21-1 CASSTRASYEQYF TGTGCCAGCAGCACGCGGGCTAGCTACGAGCAGTACTTC
NA NA TRBJ2-1 TRBV12-5 CASGNRDNEQFF TGTGCTAGTGGTAACAGGGACAATGAGCAGTTCTTC
TRBD2 NA TRBJ2-3 TRBV10-3 CAINEGVAGGTQYF TGTGCCATCAATGAAGGGGTAGCGGGGGGGACGCAGTATTTT
NA NA TRBJ2-4 TRBV5-1 CASSLEPPGPRGAKNIQYF TGCGCCAGCAGCTTGGAACCCCCGGGGCCAAGGGGAGCCAAAAACATTCAGTACTTC
TRBD1 NA TRBJ2-1 TRBV5-1 CASSAGTGGLSSYNEQFF TGCGCCAGCAGCGCGGGGACAGGGGGCCTGAGCTCCTACAATGAGCAGTTCTTC
TRBD2 NA TRBJ2-2 TRBV30 CAWSGTSGTGELFF TGTGCCTGGAGTGGGACTAGCGGAACCGGGGAGCTGTTTTTT
NA few TRBJ1-1 TRBV19 CASSPSAVLNTEAFF TGTGCCAGTAGTCCGTCGGCAGTTCTTAACACTGAAGCTTTCTTT
TRBD2 NA TRBJ2-5 TRBV19 CASTPQGGRGETQYF TGTGCCAGTACTCCCCAGGGCGGGAGGGGTGAGACCCAGTACTTC
TRBD1 NA TRBJ2-7 TRBV9 CASSGQGGYEQYF TGTGCCAGCAGCGGACAGGGGGGCTACGAGCAGTACTTC
TRBD2 NA TRBJ2-1 TRBV5-8 CASSSEGLAREGEQFF TGTGCCAGCAGCTCTGAGGGACTAGCGAGGGAGGGTGAGCAGTTCTTC
NA NA TRBJ1-1 TRBV6-5 CASSYSDRTEAFF TGTGCCAGCAGTTACTCAGACAGGACCGAAGCTTTCTTT
TRBD2 NA TRBJ2-3 TRBV6-5 CASSRGGLVPDTQYF TGTGCCAGCAGTCGGGGGGGCCTTGTTCCAGATACGCAGTATTTT
NA NA TRBJ1-1 TRBV9 CASSVGVGGTPEAFF TGTGCCAGCAGCGTAGGGGTTGGGGGTACCCCTGAAGCTTTCTTT
TRBD1 NA TRBJ2-5 TRBV5-4 CASRSDRGHETQYF TGTGCCAGCAGGTCGGACAGGGGTCACGAGACCCAGTACTTC
NA NA TRBJ2-1 TRBV6-5 CASKESGYNEQFF TGTGCCAGCAAGGAGTCGGGCTACAATGAGCAGTTCTTC
NA NA TRBJ2-3 TRBV7-9 CASSLVGGSTDTQYF TGTGCCAGCAGCTTAGTCGGGGGTAGCACAGATACGCAGTATTTT
NA once TRBJ1-2 TRBV5-1 CASSLGTEYGYTF TGCGCCAGCAGCTTGGGGACAGAGTATGGCTACACCTTC
TRBD2 NA TRBJ2-3 TRBV19 CASSISAGVGDTQYF TGTGCCAGTAGTATATCAGCGGGGGTTGGAGATACGCAGTATTTT
NA NA TRBJ2-5 TRBV6-6 CASSYRVGQQETQYF TGTGCCAGCAGTTACCGAGTTGGGCAGCAAGAGACCCAGTACTTC
NA NA TRBJ2-7 TRBV9 CASSVAQGTAYEQYF TGTGCCAGCAGCGTAGCGCAGGGTACGGCCTACGAGCAGTACTTC
TRBD1 NA TRBJ1-5 TRBV6-1 CASSTSGGARPQHF TGTGCCAGCAGTACCTCAGGGGGCGCGAGGCCCCAGCATTTT
NA NA TRBJ1-3 TRBV6-1 CASRGDRVGNTIYF TGTGCCAGCAGGGGGGACCGGGTCGGAAACACCATATATTTT
TRBD1 NA TRBJ2-6 TRBV7-9 CASSFGQGVTGANVLTF TGTGCCAGCAGCTTCGGACAGGGGGTTACTGGGGCCAACGTCCTGACTTTC
TRBD1 NA TRBJ2-7 TRBV6-5 CASSYLGTGGQEQYF TGTGCCAGCAGTTACCTCGGGACAGGTGGCCAGGAGCAGTACTTC
NA NA TRBJ2-1 TRBV5-1 CASKQGSLRDEQFF TGCGCCAGCAAACAAGGGAGCCTAAGGGATGAGCAGTTCTTC
NA NA TRBJ2-7 TRBV28 CASLGYSYEQYF TGTGCCAGCCTCGGGTACTCCTACGAGCAGTACTTC
NA NA TRBJ1-2 TRBV6-5 CASSYLGMANGYTF TGTGCCAGCAGTTACCTCGGGATGGCAAATGGCTACACCTTC
TRBD1 few TRBJ1-1 TRBV19 CASSTLSDRGDTEAFF TGTGCCAGTAGTACATTGTCTGACAGGGGTGACACTGAAGCTTTCTTT
NA NA TRBJ2-7 TRBV21-1 CASSTSGTGDREQYF TGTGCCAGCAGCACCTCCGGGACAGGAGATCGCGAGCAGTACTTC
TRBD1 NA TRBJ1-2 TRBV2 CASSEGRGIGYTF TGTGCCAGCAGTGAGGGCAGGGGGATTGGCTACACCTTC